The clone carrying this T cell receptor (beta chain) showed up just a few times. This specimen belongs to a study of CD8+ T cells in alopecia areata. The wider study: Treated patients were given oral tofacitinib, which was dosed at 5 to 10 mg twice daily.

The CDR3 covers 11 residues. Trimming cost V 4 bases and J 7 bases; bases outside gene matches: 4. Germline-derived CDR1 and CDR2 are SQVTM and ANQGSEA. Treatment in this sample: oral pan-JAK inhibitor, 5-10 mg twice daily. Reverse transcribed after extraction, RNA yielded cDNA as the sequencing template. Assay used: immunoSEQ multiplex PCR; TCRdb lists only in-frame clones, some missing. The sample gives around 200,000 clones, around 56% of which show up once; 0.69% is in the top ten. The clonotype was recovered from a human donor with alopecia areata. The sequences come from CD4+ T cells sorted from blood, collected at week 4, from a patient treated with tofacitinib. The chain joins TRBV29-1 to TRBJ2-7, with TRBD2 identical over 7 bases. In nucleotides, the CDR3 is TGCAGCGTTGGGGTCGGGAGGGAGCAGTACTTC. Protein sequence: CSVGVGREQYF.